This T cell receptor beta chain was identified during a study of control samples from healthy donors and cancer patients. Trimming removed 4 bases from V and 5 bases from J; junction bases left unmatched: 16. The CDR3 consists of 17 residues. Germline-derived CDR1 and CDR2 are MDHEN and SYDVKM. The method was immunoSEQ multiplex PCR; TCRdb's version includes in-frame clones alone and lacks a portion of them. The sample lists 100,000 or so clones; roughly 89% were seen once. The J gene is TRBJ1-1, the V gene TRBV28, with 7 positions matching TRBD1. This sequence originates from a man aged 25-40 years in good health. Sequencing was done on a sample of blood. In DNA, the CDR3 is TGTGCCAGCAGTTCTCACCGGACAGGTGGGGGGGGAACTGAAGCTTTCTTT. It specifies CASSSHRTGGGGTEAFF.